Detailed here is one TCR beta chain. These data are taken from a study of blood T cell repertoires in COVID-19. Study context: Material from acute and convalescent COVID-19 was sourced from the United States, Italy and Spain. PBMCs, B-cell-depleted T cells, or T cells were the source of the cDNA or gDNA that made up the material.

Adults between about 18 and 89 years of age took part from 20 to 25 US areas. Resolution of symptoms, clearance, or two negative PCRs was present in recovered Cohort 3 donors. Some clones are missing from TCRdb's copy, which holds only in-frame ones; the method was immunoSEQ multiplex PCR. The data contain roughly 41,000 clones, roughly 86% of them singletons. J was trimmed by 5 bases and V by 6 bases; bases with no gene match: 9. CDR1 and CDR2 from the germline V gene are LGHDT and YNNKEL (reference sequence). The CDR3 covers 15 residues. The V gene is TRBV3-1 (or the pseudogene TRBV3-2), the J gene TRBJ2-1, with 8 positions matching TRBD2. Sequenced sample: PBMCs or T cells enriched from blood (not recorded which). This receptor was identified in a woman aged 50 to 65 who had recovered from COVID-19. CDR3 region: CASRPVGGGNNEQFF. The CDR3 DNA sequence: TGTGCCAGCAGACCGGTGGGCGGGGGGAACAATGAGCAGTTCTTC.